The 12 T cell receptor beta chains below come from one sample, sequenced in a study of blood T cell repertoires in COVID-19. Assay: immunoSEQ multiplex PCR; the TCRdb copy retains only in-frame clones and omits some. The table lists around 200,000 clones, 65% to 85% of them singletons, with 3.2% in the top ten. Source material: PBMCs or T cells enriched from blood (not recorded which). Receptor source: a woman aged 25 to 39 who had recovered from COVID-19.

The chain employs TRBV10-3 and TRBJ1-5; D ambiguous. The V gene's germline CDR1 is ENHRY and CDR2 SYGVKD. This CDR3 has 15 amino acids. Between the trimmed V and J ends, which lost 0 bases and 2 bases, there was a span of 8 bases. Here the CDR3 DNA reads TGTGCCATCAGTGAGTCCGACTTAGGCAATCAGCCCCAGCATTTT. Its translation: CAISESDLGNQPQHF.

The chain is built from TRBV18 and TRBJ2-3; D is possibly TRBD1 (6 bases). Trimming removed 1 base at V and 2 bases at J, with 16 bases between. Germline CDR1 is KGHSH and CDR2 is LQKENI. The CDR3 runs to 17 residues. CDR3 sequence reads: CASSPLPLTGNTDTQYF. The CDR3 DNA reads as TGTGCCAGCTCACCACTGCCCCTTACAGGGAACACAGATACGCAGTATTTT.

The CDR3, as DNA: TGCGCCAGCAGCTTACAGCGGCATGGGACAGGGTTTGGAAACACCATATATTTT. It is translated as CASSLQRHGTGFGNTIYF. V gene TRBV5-1 combines with J gene TRBJ1-3; 9 positions match TRBD1. The germline gives CDR1 SGHRS, CDR2 YFSETQ. This CDR3 has 18 residues. The ends lost 2 bases at V and 3 bases at J; junction bases unmatched: 12.

The chain recombines TRBV6-5 with TRBJ1-5, with D tentatively TRBD1 (6 bases). Germline CDR1 is MNHEY and CDR2 is SVGAGI. The CDR3 loop spans 15 amino acids. Trimming cost V 6 bases and J 5 bases, with 17 bases left between them. The CDR3 sequence: CASSSDRLKDQPQHF. DNA for the CDR3: TGTGCCAGCAGCTCGGACAGATTGAAGGATCAGCCCCAGCATTTT.

The chain carries TRBV20-1 and TRBJ2-7; perhaps TRBD2 as D (6 bases). V lost 3 bases and J lost 2, with 17 bases in between. The CDR3 length is 15 residues. CDR1 is DFQATT and CDR2 is SNEGSKA in the germline V gene (reference sequence). For the CDR3, the DNA is TGCAGTGCTAGTCAACGTGGGGGAGGACCCTACGAGCAGTACTTC. Translating gives CSASQRGGGPYEQYF.

V gene TRBV5-1 combines with J gene TRBJ2-7; 9 bases are shared with TRBD2. Looked up from germline, CDR1 is SGHRS and CDR2 is YFSETQ. Losses at the gene ends were 2 bases for V and 1 base for J; bases not matched to a gene: 1. This CDR3 contains 14 residues. CDR3 amino acids: CASSFSGSSYEQYF. The CDR3 nucleotides are TGCGCCAGCAGCTTTAGCGGGAGTTCCTACGAGCAGTACTTC.

This clone was counted a few times. The rearrangement joins TRBV7-8 to TRBJ2-1, with a weak D call TRBD1 (7 bases). Per the germline V gene, CDR1 is SGHVS and CDR2 is FQNEAQ. V lost 8 bases and J 7 bases, leaving 27 bases between the germline ends. CDR3 length equals 17 residues. As DNA, the CDR3 is TGTGCCAGCTTCCTCCAGGGGGGCAGGGGAGCCCAAAATGAGCAGTTCTTC. It specifies CASFLQGGRGAQNEQFF.

The gene calls are TRBV11-2 and TRBJ2-1; D might be TRBD2 (5 bases). Trimming took 5 bases from V and 9 from J, leaving 14 bases between them. Germline CDR1 reads SGHAT; CDR2 reads FQNNGV. The CDR3 is 13 residues long. Here the CDR3 reads CASSVVVGSEQFF. The CDR3 coding sequence is TGTGCCAGCAGCGTAGTAGTGGGGAGTGAGCAGTTCTTC.

The chain recombines TRBV5-8 with TRBJ2-5; D is unresolved. Germline values: CDR1 SGHTS, CDR2 YDEGEE. CDR3 length: 14 residues. V shed 0 bases and J shed 1 base, with 7 bases lying between them. The CDR3 here is CASSLGGIQETQYF. The DNA of the CDR3 is TGTGCCAGCAGCTTGGGCGGCATCCAAGAGACCCAGTACTTC. The full variable domain, completed using reference TRBV5-8 and TRBJ2-5, is EAGVTQSPTHLIKTRGQQATLRCSPISGHTSVYWYQQALGLGLQFLLWYDEGEERNRGNFPPRFSGRQFPNYSSELNVNALELEDSALYLCASSLGGIQETQYFGPGTRLLVL.

V gene TRBV5-6 combines with J gene TRBJ2-3, with 9 bases matching TRBD1. Germline V gene sequence: CDR1 SGHDT, CDR2 YYEEEE. This CDR3 region has 14 residues. J gave up 4 bases and V 0 bases, and 0 bases lay outside the gene matches. The CDR3 is CASSLGQGADTQYF. CDR3 sequence (DNA): TGTGCCAGCAGCTTGGGACAGGGGGCAGATACGCAGTATTTT.

J is TRBJ2-7 and V is TRBV2; 11 nucleotides match TRBD1. The length of the CDR3 is 17 residues. Germline CDR1 is SNHLY and CDR2 is FYNNEI. Germline trimming cut 6 bases from V and 4 bases from J; bases unmatched to any gene: 14. The CDR3, as DNA: TGTGCCAGCAGGAGGGACTTGGGACAGGGGGGGTCTTACGAGCAGTACGTC. Translation: CASRRDLGQGGSYEQYV.

The chain combines TRBV7-9 with TRBJ1-5; tentatively, D is TRBD1 (6 bases). This CDR3 has 16 amino acids. Trimming removed 3 bases at V and 2 bases at J, with 14 bases between. The germline CDR1 and CDR2 sequences are SEHNR and FQNEAQ (reference sequence). The CDR3 DNA sequence: TGTGCCAGCAGCTTCTCGGGACACCTGGGCAATCAGCCCCAGCATTTT. It encodes CASSFSGHLGNQPQHF.